These 26 T cell receptor beta chains were sequenced from one sample in a study of OX40 agonist ivuxolimab in advanced cancers. Assay used: immunoSEQ multiplex PCR; TCRdb lists only in-frame clones, some missing. This sample has around 70,000 clones, with 75% to 85% found just once. Material: CD4+ or CD8+ T cells sorted from blood, obtained in a trial of the OX40 agonist ivuxolimab. Receptors were obtained from an adult with an advanced solid tumor such as melanoma, head and neck, liver or kidney cancer.

The rearrangement links TRBV10-1 to TRBJ2-5; TRBD2 matches at 7 bases. The CDR3 covers 14 residues. Germline V CDR1 and CDR2: WNHNN, SYGVQD (reference sequence). Losses at the gene ends were 2 bases for V and 4 bases for J; bases not matched to a gene: 4. The CDR3 is CASSEERGRETQYF. Here the CDR3 DNA reads TGCGCCAGCAGTGAGGAGCGGGGTCGAGAGACCCAGTACTTC.

The rearrangement links TRBV6-1 to TRBJ2-7; 8 bases align to TRBD1. Germline V gene lookup returns CDR1 MNHNS and CDR2 SASEGT. J gave up 1 base and V 2 bases, and 4 bases lay outside the gene matches. The CDR3 extends over 15 amino acids. Here the CDR3 reads CASSEPGQGSYEQYF. The CDR3 DNA follows: TGTGCCAGCAGTGAACCAGGACAGGGATCCTACGAGCAGTACTTC.

The chain joins TRBV5-1 to TRBJ2-5, with TRBD1 matching 10 bases. This CDR3 is built from 17 residues. Trimming removed 4 bases from V and 5 bases from J; junction bases left unmatched: 14. Germline V CDR1 and CDR2: SGHRS, YFSETQ. CDR3 DNA: TGCGCCAGCAGCCGCACCTTCACCGGGACAGGGGACGAGACCCAGTACTTC. Translated: CASSRTFTGTGDETQYF.

The genes are TRBV4-3 and TRBJ1-2; D gene uncertain. This CDR3 has 15 amino acids. Germline CDR1 is LGHNA and CDR2 is YSLEER. The V end lost 1 base, the J end lost 0 bases, and 9 bases lay between the germline ends. CDR3 sequence (DNA): TGCGCCAGCAGCCAAGCGGGGTACCCTAACTATGGCTACACCTTC. It yields the protein CASSQAGYPNYGYTF.

V usage is TRBV6-6 and J usage is TRBJ2-4; possible D gene TRBD2, 5 bases. The germline gives CDR1 MNHNY, CDR2 SVGAGI (reference sequence). Trimming cost V 4 bases and J 9 bases, with 19 bases left between them. The CDR3 extends over 15 amino acids. The DNA of the CDR3 is TGTGCCAGCAGTTTTGGTTTCGGGGAGATGAGCATTCAGTACTTC. This gives the protein CASSFGFGEMSIQYF.

The rearrangement uses TRBV7-2 and TRBJ1-5, with D hard to call. V shed 4 bases and J shed 3 bases, with 4 bases lying between them. CDR1 SGHTA and CDR2 FQGNSA come from the germline V gene. CDR3 length: 12 residues. The CDR3 DNA sequence: TGTGCCAGCAGCTCCTACAATCAGCCCCAGCATTTT. Its protein is CASSSYNQPQHF.

The chain links TRBV6-6 to TRBJ2-5, with TRBD2 matching over 9 bases. The CDR3 extends over 15 amino acids. Per the germline V gene, CDR1 is MNHNY and CDR2 is SVGAGI (reference sequence). Trimming took 10 bases from V and 5 from J; bases not matched to a gene: 14. As DNA, the CDR3 is TGTGCCATCTCGGTGGCTAGCGGGGTCGGGGAGACCCAGTACTTC. The encoded protein is CAISVASGVGETQYF.

V and J are TRBV6-1 and TRBJ2-5, with D uncertain. Per the germline V gene, CDR1 is MNHNS and CDR2 is SASEGT. This CDR3 comprises 17 residues. V was pared by 4 bases and J by 5 bases, with 23 bases between. The CDR3 reads CASSAAPYRRGKETQYF. CDR3 in DNA: TGTGCCAGCAGTGCCGCCCCGTATAGACGTGGGAAGGAGACCCAGTACTTC.

The chain couples TRBV5-1 to TRBJ2-5, with D perhaps matching TRBD2 (7 bases). V was trimmed by 0 bases and J by 2 bases, leaving 11 bases between them. The V gene's germline CDR1 is SGHRS and CDR2 YFSETQ. The CDR3 totals 15 residues. CDR3 nucleotides: TGCGCCAGCAGCTTGGAACGGGGGGCGCAAGAGACCCAGTACTTC. It translates to CASSLERGAQETQYF.

The J gene is TRBJ1-1, the V gene TRBV7-9; D ambiguous. The germline gives CDR1 SEHNR, CDR2 FQNEAQ (reference sequence). The CDR3 loop spans 12 amino acids. The V and J ends lost 10 bases and 8 bases respectively, with 17 bases between them. CDR3 loop: CATSLAGVEAFF. The CDR3 DNA sequence: TGTGCCACCTCGCTGGCGGGCGTAGAAGCTTTCTTT.

The chain carries TRBV19 and TRBJ2-2; either TRBD1 or TRBD2 may supply D (6 bases each). The germline CDR1 and CDR2 sequences are LNHDA and SQIVND (reference sequence). The CDR3 totals 14 residues. Trimming cost V 3 bases and J 3 bases, with 8 bases left between them. CDR3 in amino acids: CASSIGGDTGELFF. The CDR3 DNA follows: TGTGCCAGTAGTATCGGGGGCGACACCGGGGAGCTGTTTTTT.

This clone was seen only a few times. This chain connects TRBV14 to TRBJ1-1, with D uncertain. The CDR3 covers 13 residues. V shed 4 bases and J shed 6 bases, with 12 bases lying between them. Per germline, CDR1 SGHDN and CDR2 FVKESK. CDR3 amino acids: CASSLLGRAEAFF. In nucleotides, the CDR3 is TGTGCCAGCAGCCTCCTCGGACGGGCTGAAGCTTTCTTT.

A few counts support this clone. The chain recombines TRBV5-5 with TRBJ1-6; 8 nucleotides agree with TRBD1. This CDR3 is built from 16 residues. In germline, CDR1 is SGHKS, CDR2 YYEKEE (reference sequence). The ends lost 4 bases at V and 5 bases at J; junction bases unmatched: 8. Written as DNA, the CDR3 is TGTGCCAGCAGCATTCGGACAGGGTCCAATAATTCACCCCTCCACTTT. Encoded protein: CASSIRTGSNNSPLHF.

The chain carries TRBV5-1 and TRBJ2-5, with 8 bases that match TRBD2. The CDR3 extends over 16 amino acids. With V trimmed by 0 bases and J by 2 bases, 6 bases remained unmatched. Germline loops: CDR1 SGHRS, CDR2 YFSETQ. CDR3 coding DNA: TGCGCCAGCAGCTTGGTCATTAGCGGGGAACAAGAGACCCAGTACTTC. Residues: CASSLVISGEQETQYF.

The chain couples TRBV19 to TRBJ1-2; D unclear. The length of the CDR3 is 12 residues. CDR1 is LNHDA, CDR2 SQIVND, per germline (reference sequence). V was cut by 1 base and J by 3 bases, with 3 bases left in between. Here the CDR3 DNA reads TGTGCCAGTAGTATAGCGGACTATGGCTACACCTTC. This encodes CASSIADYGYTF.

This clone came up many times. This sequence joins TRBV4-3 and TRBJ2-1, with D possibly called TRBD1 or TRBD2 (5 bases each). Germline values: CDR1 LGHNA, CDR2 YSLEER. Trimming removed 6 bases at V and 7 bases at J, with 22 bases between. This CDR3 is 16 amino acids long. The DNA of the CDR3 is TGCGCCAGCAGTGAAGGCAAAACGGGACGACAAAATGAGCAGTTCTTC. Protein: CASSEGKTGRQNEQFF.

The CDR3 sequence: CASSLIRGETQYF. CDR3 in DNA: TGTGCCAGCAGCTTGATAAGGGGGGAGACCCAGTACTTC. The chain combines TRBV5-4 with TRBJ2-5, with D maybe TRBD1 (6 bases). V lost 1 base and J lost 5, with 9 bases in between. This CDR3 contains 13 residues. Germline V gives CDR1 SGHNT, CDR2 YYREEE (reference sequence).

This clone appeared a single time. The V and J genes are TRBV5-5 and TRBJ1-5, with TRBD1 as a possible D gene (5 bases). The CDR3 extends over 15 amino acids. Germline CDR1 and CDR2: SGHKS and YYEKEE (reference sequence). Trimming took off 4 bases at V and 5 bases at J, with 16 bases between the two ends. CDR3 residues: CASSSFGDFDQPQHF. In DNA, the CDR3 is TGTGCCAGCAGCAGTTTCGGGGACTTCGATCAGCCCCAGCATTTT.

This chain links TRBV5-1 with TRBJ1-4; TRBD1 aligns across 8 bases. V trimming: 0 bases; J trimming: 14 bases; junction bases outside the gene matches: 15. This CDR3 is built from 16 residues. Per germline, CDR1 SGHRS and CDR2 YFSETQ. The CDR3 is CASSLGGTGVPGGLFF. DNA for the CDR3: TGCGCCAGCAGCTTGGGGGGGACAGGCGTCCCGGGAGGGCTGTTTTTT.

The chain carries TRBV6-6 and TRBJ1-2; tentative D call: TRBD1 (6 bases). This CDR3 is 14 amino acids long. Trimming removed 2 bases from V and 5 bases from J, with 12 bases in between. CDR1 is MNHNY, CDR2 SVGAGI, per germline (reference sequence). As DNA, the CDR3 is TGTGCCAGCAGTTACCAACAGGGAGGGTATGGCTACACCTTC. Its translation is CASSYQQGGYGYTF.

J is TRBJ2-1 and V is TRBV7-2; D gene unclear. The CDR3 is 13 residues long. Germline CDR1 SGHTA, CDR2 FQGNSA. V lost 1 base, J lost 9 bases, and 10 bases lay in between. The CDR3 protein is CASSLGGLGEQFF. The CDR3 bases are TGTGCCAGCAGCTTAGGTGGGTTGGGTGAGCAGTTCTTC. The whole variable domain, filled in from reference TRBV7-2 and TRBJ2-1, reads GAGVSQSPSNKVTEKGKDVELRCDPISGHTALYWYRQSLGQGLEFLIYFQGNSAPDKSGLPSDRFSAERTGGSVSTLTIQRTQQEDSAVYLCASSLGGLGEQFFGPGTRLTVL.

This clone was observed a single time. The CDR3 reads CASNRDATEAFF. The CDR3 nucleotides read TGTGCCAGCAACAGAGACGCTACTGAAGCTTTCTTT. V usage is TRBV2 and J usage is TRBJ1-1, with D uncertain. CDR1 is SNHLY and CDR2 is FYNNEI in the germline V gene. V shed 7 bases and J shed 5 bases, with 11 bases lying between them. The CDR3 has 12 amino acids.

The gene calls are TRBV18 and TRBJ2-5, with no clear D. This CDR3 region has 13 residues. V shed 4 bases and J shed 0 bases, with 6 bases lying between them. Germline loops: CDR1 KGHSH, CDR2 LQKENI. The CDR3 nucleotides read TGTGCCAGCTCACTGGCAGACCAAGAGACCCAGTACTTC. As protein: CASSLADQETQYF. Looking up the rest from reference TRBV18 and TRBJ2-5 gives the full variable domain: NAGVMQNPRHLVRRRGQEARLRCSPMKGHSHVYWYRQLPEEGLKFMVYLQKENIIDESGMPKERFSAEFPKEGPSILRIQQVVRGDSAAYFCASSLADQETQYFGPGTRLLVL.

This rearrangement joins TRBV10-1 to TRBJ2-5; 7 bases fit TRBD1. Trimming at V came to 6 bases and at J to 2 bases, leaving 6 bases not matched to a gene. CDR1 WNHNN and CDR2 SYGVQD come from the germline V gene (reference sequence). This CDR3 is built from 14 residues. The CDR3 is CASSPGTEQETQYF. In DNA form, the CDR3 reads TGCGCCAGCAGCCCCGGGACAGAACAAGAGACCCAGTACTTC.

The chain employs TRBV5-1 and TRBJ2-2; D ambiguous. From germline, CDR1 is SGHRS and CDR2 YFSETQ. The CDR3 has 14 amino acids. The ends were cut back, 1 base at V and 8 bases at J, with 12 bases in the middle. For the CDR3, the DNA is TGCGCCAGCAGCTTGTTATGGAAGAGGGGGGAGCTGTTTTTT. Protein sequence: CASSLLWKRGELFF.

V usage is TRBV7-3 and J usage is TRBJ1-1; D is uncertain. In germline, CDR1 is SGHTA, CDR2 FQGTGA. The CDR3 contains 13 residues. Trimming removed 5 bases from V and 5 bases from J, with 12 bases in between. The CDR3 loop reads CASSPMVGTEAFF. For the CDR3, the DNA is TGTGCCAGCAGCCCGATGGTTGGGACTGAAGCTTTCTTT.